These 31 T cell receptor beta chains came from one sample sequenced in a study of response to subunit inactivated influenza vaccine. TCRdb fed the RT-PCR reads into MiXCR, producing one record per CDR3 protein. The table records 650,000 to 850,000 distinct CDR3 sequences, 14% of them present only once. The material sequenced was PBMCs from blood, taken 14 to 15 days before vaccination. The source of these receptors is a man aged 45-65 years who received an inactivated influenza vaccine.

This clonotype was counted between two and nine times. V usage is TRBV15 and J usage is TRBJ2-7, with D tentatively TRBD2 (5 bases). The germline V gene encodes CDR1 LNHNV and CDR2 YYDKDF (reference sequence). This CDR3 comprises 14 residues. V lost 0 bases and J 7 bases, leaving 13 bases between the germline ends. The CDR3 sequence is CATSRDTDYEEQYF. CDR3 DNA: TGTGCCACCAGCAGAGACACAGACTACGAAGAGCAGTACTTC.

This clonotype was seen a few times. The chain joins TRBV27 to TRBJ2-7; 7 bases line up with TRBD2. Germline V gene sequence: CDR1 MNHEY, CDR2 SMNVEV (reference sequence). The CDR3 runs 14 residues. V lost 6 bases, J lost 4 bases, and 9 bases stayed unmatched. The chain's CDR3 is CASRIAGAGYEQYF. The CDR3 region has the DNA TGTGCCAGCAGGATAGCGGGCGCGGGGTACGAGCAGTACTTC.

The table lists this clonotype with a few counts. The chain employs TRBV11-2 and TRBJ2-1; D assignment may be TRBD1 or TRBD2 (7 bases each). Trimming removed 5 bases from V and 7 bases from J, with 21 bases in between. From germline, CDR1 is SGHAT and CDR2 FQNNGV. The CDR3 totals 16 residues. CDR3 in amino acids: CASSLSRGGGRNEQFF. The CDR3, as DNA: TGTGCCAGCAGCCTCAGTAGGGGAGGGGGCAGGAATGAGCAGTTCTTC. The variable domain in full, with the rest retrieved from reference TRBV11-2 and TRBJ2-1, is EAGVAQSPRYKIIEKRQSVAFWCNPISGHATLYWYQQILGQGPKLLIQFQNNGVVDDSQLPKDRFSAERLKGVDSTLKIQPAKLEDSAVYLCASSLSRGGGRNEQFFGPGTRLTVL.

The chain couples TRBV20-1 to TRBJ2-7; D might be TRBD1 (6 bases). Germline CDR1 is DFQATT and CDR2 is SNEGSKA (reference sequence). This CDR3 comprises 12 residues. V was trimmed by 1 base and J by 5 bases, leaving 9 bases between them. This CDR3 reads CSARGRGNEQYF. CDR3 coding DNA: TGCAGTGCTAGAGGCAGGGGCAACGAGCAGTACTTC.

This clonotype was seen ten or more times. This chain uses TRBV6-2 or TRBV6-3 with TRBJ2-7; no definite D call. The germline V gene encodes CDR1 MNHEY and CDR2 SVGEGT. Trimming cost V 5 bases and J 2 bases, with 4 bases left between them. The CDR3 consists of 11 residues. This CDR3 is CASSDAYEQYF. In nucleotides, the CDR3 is TGTGCCAGCAGTGACGCCTACGAGCAGTACTTC.

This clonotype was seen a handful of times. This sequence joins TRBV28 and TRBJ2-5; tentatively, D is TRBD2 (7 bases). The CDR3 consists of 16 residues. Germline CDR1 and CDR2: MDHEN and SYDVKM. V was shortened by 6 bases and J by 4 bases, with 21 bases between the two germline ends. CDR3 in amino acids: CASSQPGGGGAETQYF. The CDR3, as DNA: TGTGCCAGCAGCCAACCCGGAGGGGGGGGCGCAGAGACCCAGTACTTC.

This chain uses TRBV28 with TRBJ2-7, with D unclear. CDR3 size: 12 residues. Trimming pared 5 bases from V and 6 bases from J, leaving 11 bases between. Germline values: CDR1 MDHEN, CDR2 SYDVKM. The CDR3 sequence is CASSLPLREQYF. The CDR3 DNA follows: TGTGCCAGCAGTCTCCCACTACGCGAGCAGTACTTC.

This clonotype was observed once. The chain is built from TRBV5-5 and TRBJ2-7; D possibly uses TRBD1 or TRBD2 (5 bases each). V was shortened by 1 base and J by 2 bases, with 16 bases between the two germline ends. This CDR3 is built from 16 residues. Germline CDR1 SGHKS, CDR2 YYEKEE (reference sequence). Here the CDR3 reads CASSLYRSEGPYEQYF. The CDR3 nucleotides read TGTGCCAGCAGCTTGTACCGGAGCGAGGGACCCTACGAGCAGTACTTC.

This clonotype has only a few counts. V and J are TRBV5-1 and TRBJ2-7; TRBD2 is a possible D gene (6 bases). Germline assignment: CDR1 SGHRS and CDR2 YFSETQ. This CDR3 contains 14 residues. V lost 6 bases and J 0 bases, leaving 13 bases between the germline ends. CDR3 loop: CASTEGVPSYEQYF. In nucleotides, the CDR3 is TGCGCCAGCACGGAGGGAGTCCCCTCCTACGAGCAGTACTTC.

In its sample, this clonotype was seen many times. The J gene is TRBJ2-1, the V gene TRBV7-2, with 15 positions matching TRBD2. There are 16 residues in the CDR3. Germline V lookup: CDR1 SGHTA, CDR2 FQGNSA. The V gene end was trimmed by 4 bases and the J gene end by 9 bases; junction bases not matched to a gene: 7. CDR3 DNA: TGTGCCAGCAGCTCTCGGACTAGCGGGGGGGCACTTGAGCAGTTCTTC. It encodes CASSSRTSGGALEQFF.

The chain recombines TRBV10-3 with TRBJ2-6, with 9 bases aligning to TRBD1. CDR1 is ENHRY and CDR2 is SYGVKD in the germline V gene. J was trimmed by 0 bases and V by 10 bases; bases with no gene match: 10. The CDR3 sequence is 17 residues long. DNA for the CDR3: TGTGCCACCAATACCCGGGACAGGGTCTCTGGGGCCAACGTCCTGACTTTC. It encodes CATNTRDRVSGANVLTF.

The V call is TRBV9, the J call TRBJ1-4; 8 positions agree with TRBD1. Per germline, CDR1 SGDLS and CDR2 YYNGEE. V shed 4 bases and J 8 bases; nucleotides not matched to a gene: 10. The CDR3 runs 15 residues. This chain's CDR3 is CASSPRTGNNEKLFF. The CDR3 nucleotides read TGTGCCAGCAGCCCACGGACAGGGAACAACGAAAAACTGTTTTTT.

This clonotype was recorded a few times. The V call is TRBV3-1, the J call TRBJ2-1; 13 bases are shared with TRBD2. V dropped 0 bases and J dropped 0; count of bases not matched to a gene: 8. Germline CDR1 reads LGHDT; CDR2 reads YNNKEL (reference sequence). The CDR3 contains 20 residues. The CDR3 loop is CASSQDPTSGRTSSYNEQFF. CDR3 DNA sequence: TGTGCCAGCAGCCAAGACCCGACTAGCGGGAGGACCAGCTCCTACAATGAGCAGTTCTTC.

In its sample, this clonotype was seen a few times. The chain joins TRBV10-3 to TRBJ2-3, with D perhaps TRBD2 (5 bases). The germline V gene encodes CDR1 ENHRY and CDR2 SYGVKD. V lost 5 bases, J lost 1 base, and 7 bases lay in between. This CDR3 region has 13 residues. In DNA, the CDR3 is TGTGCCATCAGTAAGGGAGGCACAGATACGCAGTATTTT. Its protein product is CAISKGGTDTQYF.

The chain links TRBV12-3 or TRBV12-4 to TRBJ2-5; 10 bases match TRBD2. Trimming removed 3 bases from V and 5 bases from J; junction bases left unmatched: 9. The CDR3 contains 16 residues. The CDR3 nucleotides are TGTGCCAGCAGTTTGGGGTCTAGCGGGGGAACTGAGACCCAGTACTTC. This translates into CASSLGSSGGTETQYF.

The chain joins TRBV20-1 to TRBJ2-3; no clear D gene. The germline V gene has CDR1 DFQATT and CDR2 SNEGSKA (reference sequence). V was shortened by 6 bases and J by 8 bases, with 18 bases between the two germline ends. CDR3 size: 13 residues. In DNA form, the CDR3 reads TGCAGTGCCCCAGATCATTATCGTGGTACGCAGTATTTT. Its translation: CSAPDHYRGTQYF.

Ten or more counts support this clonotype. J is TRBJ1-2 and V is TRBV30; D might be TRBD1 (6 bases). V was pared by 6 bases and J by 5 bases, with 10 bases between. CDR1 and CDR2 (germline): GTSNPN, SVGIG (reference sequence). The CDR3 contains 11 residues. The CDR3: CACLGAYGYTF. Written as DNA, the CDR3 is TGTGCCTGTCTGGGGGCGTATGGCTACACCTTC.

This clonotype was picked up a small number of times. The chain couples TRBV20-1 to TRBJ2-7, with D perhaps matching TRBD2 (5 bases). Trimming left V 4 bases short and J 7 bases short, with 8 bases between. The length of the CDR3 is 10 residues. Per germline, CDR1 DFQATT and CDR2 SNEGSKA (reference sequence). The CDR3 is CSATGVEQYF. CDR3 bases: TGCAGTGCTACCGGGGTGGAGCAGTACTTC.

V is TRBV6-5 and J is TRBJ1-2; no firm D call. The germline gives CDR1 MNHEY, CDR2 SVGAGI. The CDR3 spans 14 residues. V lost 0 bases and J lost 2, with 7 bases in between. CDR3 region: CASSYSGVNYGYTF. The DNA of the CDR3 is TGTGCCAGCAGTTACTCTGGGGTGAACTATGGCTACACCTTC.

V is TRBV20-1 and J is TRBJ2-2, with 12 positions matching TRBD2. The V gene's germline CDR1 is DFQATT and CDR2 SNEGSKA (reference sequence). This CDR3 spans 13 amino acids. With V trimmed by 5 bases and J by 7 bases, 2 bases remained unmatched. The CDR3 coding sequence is TGCAGTGCTCTAGCGGGAGGGAGCGGGGAGCTGTTTTTT. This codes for CSALAGGSGELFF.

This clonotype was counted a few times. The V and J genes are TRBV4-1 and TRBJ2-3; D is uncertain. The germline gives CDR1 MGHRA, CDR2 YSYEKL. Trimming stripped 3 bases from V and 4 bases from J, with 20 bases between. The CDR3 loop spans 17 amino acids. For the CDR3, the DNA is TGCGCCAGCAGCCAGGTGGGCCGAGATAAAGGAGCAGATACGCAGTATTTT. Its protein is CASSQVGRDKGADTQYF.

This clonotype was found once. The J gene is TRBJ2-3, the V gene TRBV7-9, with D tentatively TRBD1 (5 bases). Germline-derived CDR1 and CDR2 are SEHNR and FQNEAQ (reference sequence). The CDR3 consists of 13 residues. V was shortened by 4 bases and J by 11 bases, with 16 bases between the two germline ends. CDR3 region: CASSSRQPLMQYF. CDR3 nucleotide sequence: TGTGCCAGCAGCTCCCGACAGCCGTTAATGCAGTATTTT. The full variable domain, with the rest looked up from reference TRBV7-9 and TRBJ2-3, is DTGVSQNPRHKITKRGQNVTFRCDPISEHNRLYWYRQTLGQGPEFLTYFQNEAQLEKSRLLSDRFSAERPKGSFSTLEIQRTEQGDSAMYLCASSSRQPLMQYFGPGTRLTVL.

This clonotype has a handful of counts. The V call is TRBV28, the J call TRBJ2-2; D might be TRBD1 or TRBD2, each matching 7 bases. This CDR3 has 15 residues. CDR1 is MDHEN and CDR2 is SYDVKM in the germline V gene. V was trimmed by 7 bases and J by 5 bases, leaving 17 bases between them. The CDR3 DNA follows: TGTGCCAGCACCTCGGGGCAGGGGGGGACCGGGGAGCTGTTTTTT. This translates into CASTSGQGGTGELFF.

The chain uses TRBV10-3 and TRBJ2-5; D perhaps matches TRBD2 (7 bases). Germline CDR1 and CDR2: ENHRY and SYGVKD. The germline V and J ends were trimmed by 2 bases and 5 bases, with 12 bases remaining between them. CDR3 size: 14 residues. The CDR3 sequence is CAISEPGGLETQYF. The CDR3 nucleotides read TGTGCCATCAGTGAGCCGGGGGGCCTCGAGACCCAGTACTTC.

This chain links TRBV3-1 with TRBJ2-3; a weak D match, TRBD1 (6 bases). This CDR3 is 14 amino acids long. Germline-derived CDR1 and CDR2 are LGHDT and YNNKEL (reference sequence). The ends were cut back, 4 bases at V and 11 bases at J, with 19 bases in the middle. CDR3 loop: CASSPIGTSMGQYF. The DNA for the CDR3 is TGTGCCAGCAGCCCGATTGGGACAAGCATGGGGCAGTATTTT.

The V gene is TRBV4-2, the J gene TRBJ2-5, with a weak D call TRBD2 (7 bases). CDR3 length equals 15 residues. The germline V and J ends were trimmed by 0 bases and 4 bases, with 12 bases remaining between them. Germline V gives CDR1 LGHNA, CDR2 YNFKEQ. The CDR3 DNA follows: TGTGCCAGCAGCCAAGATGAAGGGGGGGGAGAGACCCAGTACTTC. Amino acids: CASSQDEGGGETQYF.

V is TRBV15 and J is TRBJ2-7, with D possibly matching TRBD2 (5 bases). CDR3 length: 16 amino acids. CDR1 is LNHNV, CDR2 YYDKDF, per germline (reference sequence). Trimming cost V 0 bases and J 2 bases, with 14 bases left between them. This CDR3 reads CATSRDRAGSAYEQYF. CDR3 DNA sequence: TGTGCCACCAGCAGAGATAGGGCGGGCTCCGCCTACGAGCAGTACTTC.

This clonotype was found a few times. In DNA, the CDR3 is TGTGCCAGCAGGGCAATAGCGGGAGGTCCGTTCTTC. Encoded protein: CASRAIAGGPFF. This chain joins TRBV28 and TRBJ2-1; 10 bases fit TRBD2. CDR1 and CDR2 (germline): MDHEN, SYDVKM. Trimming took 6 bases from V and 15 from J; bases not matched to a gene: 8. This CDR3 is built from 12 residues.

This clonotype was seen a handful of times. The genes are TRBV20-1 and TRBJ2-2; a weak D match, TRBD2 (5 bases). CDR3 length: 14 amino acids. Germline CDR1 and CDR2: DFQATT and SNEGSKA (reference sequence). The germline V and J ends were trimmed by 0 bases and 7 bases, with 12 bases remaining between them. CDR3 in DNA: TGCAGTGCTAGAGAGGCGGGTTCAATCGGGGAGCTGTTTTTT. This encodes CSAREAGSIGELFF.

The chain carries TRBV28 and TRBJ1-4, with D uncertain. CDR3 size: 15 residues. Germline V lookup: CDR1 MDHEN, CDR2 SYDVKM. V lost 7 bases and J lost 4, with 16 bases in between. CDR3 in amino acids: CASTNPRSSNEKLFF. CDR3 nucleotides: TGTGCCAGCACCAACCCACGCAGCAGTAATGAAAAACTGTTTTTT.

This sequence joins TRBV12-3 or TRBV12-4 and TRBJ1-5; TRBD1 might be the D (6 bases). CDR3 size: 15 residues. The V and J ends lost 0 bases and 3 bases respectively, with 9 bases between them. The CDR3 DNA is TGTGCCAGCAGTTTAGCGCAGGGGCTCAATCAGCCCCAGCATTTT. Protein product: CASSLAQGLNQPQHF.